The present T cell receptor (beta chain) was sequenced within a study of technical replicates of blood from several donors. CDR1 and CDR2 (germline): LNHDA, SQIVND (reference sequence). Trimming cost V 1 base and J 1 base, with 9 bases left between them. CDR3 length: 15 residues. Generated by immunoSEQ multiplex PCR, the TCRdb table keeps only in-frame clones and is missing some. The sample records tens of thousands of clones, 85% to 95% being singletons. The V gene is TRBV19, the J gene TRBJ2-3; D is unclear. The material sequenced was T cells isolated from PBMCs. The origin of this receptor is a human donor in good health. The CDR3 region is CASSIGALGTDTQYF. CDR3 bases: TGTGCCAGTAGTATAGGAGCCCTAGGCACAGATACGCAGTATTTT.